The present T cell receptor beta chain was sequenced within a study of cytomegalovirus exposure and HLA in healthy donors. Study-wide points: Reported performance of the classifier showed diagnosis of cytomegalovirus status with high specificity and sensitivity. In an earlier analysis, most TCR beta V segments were productive about 87% or about 30% of the time.

With 60 Vbeta and 13 Jbeta primers, the PCR was carried out. Authors' methods: Around 76 million unique TCR beta chains, 8.5 million to 14 million shared, were counted in a later analysis. Profiling relied on immunoSEQ multiplex PCR, and the TCRdb table lists in-frame clones only, not all of them. For V, J and clone size, that table is used; D and trimming come from the DNA. The sample lists around 160,000 clones; roughly 65% were seen once. Remarks on this clone: Its matching antigen is unknown.

The clonotype originates from a man aged 18 to 29 in good health and CMV-seropositive. Sequenced sample: PBMCs.

The chain's CDR3 is CASGRGDNEKLFF. CDR3 sequence (DNA): TGTGCCAGCGGGAGGGGGGATAATGAAAAACTGTTTTTT. The chain combines TRBV28 with TRBJ1-4; tentatively, D is TRBD1 (6 bases). From germline, CDR1 is MDHEN and CDR2 SYDVKM. Deletions cut 8 bases from V and 4 bases from J, with 11 bases between. The CDR3 consists of 13 residues. Complete variable domain (other parts from reference TRBV28 and TRBJ1-4): DVKVTQSSRYLVKRTGEKVFLECVQDMDHENMFWYRQDPGLGLRLIYFSYDVKMKEKGDIPEGYSVSREKKERFSLILESASTNQTSMYLCASGRGDNEKLFFGSGTQLSVL.